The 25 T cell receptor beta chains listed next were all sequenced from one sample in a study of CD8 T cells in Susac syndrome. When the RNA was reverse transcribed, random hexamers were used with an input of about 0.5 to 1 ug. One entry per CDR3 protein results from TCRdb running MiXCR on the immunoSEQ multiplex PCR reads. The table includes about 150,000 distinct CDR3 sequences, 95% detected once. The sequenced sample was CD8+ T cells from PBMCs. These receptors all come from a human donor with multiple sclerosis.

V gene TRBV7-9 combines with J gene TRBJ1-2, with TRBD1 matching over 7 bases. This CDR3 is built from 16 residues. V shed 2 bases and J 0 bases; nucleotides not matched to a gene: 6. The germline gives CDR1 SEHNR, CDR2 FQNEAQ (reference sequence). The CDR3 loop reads CASSLSGQAPNYGYTF. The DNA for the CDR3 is TGTGCCAGCAGCTTATCCGGACAGGCCCCTAACTATGGCTACACCTTC.

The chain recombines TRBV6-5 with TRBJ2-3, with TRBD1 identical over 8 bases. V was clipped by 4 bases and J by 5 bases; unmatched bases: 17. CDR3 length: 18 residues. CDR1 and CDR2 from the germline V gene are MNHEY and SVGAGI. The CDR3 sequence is CASSSLRRQGALGDTQYF. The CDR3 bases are TGTGCCAGCAGTTCCCTGCGCCGCCAGGGGGCATTGGGAGATACGCAGTATTTT.

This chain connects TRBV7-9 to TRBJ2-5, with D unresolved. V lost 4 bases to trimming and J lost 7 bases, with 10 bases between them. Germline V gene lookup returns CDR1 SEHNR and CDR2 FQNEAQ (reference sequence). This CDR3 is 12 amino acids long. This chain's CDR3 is CASSSLLGTQYF. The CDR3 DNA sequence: TGTGCCAGCAGCTCTCTGCTCGGGACCCAGTACTTC.

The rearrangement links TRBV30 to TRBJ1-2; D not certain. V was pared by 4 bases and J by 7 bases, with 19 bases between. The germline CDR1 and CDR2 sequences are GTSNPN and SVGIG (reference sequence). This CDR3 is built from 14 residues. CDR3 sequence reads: CAWTQYEGYGGYTF. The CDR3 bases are TGTGCCTGGACGCAGTATGAGGGCTATGGTGGCTACACCTTC.

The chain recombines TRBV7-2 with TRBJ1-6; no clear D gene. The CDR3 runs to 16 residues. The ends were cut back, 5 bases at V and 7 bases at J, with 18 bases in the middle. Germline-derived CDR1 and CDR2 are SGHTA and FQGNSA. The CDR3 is CASSPGFGTGNSPLHF. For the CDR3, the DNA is TGTGCCAGCAGCCCAGGATTCGGTACGGGGAATTCACCCCTCCACTTT.

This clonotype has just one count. CDR3 in amino acids: CASSLGALSYEQYV. CDR3 DNA: TGTGCCAGCAGCTTAGGGGCCCTCTCCTACGAGCAGTACGTC. This sequence joins TRBV7-2 and TRBJ2-7; D gene unclear. V lost 1 base to trimming and J lost 0 bases, with 7 bases between them. The CDR3 totals 14 residues. In germline, CDR1 is SGHTA, CDR2 FQGNSA.

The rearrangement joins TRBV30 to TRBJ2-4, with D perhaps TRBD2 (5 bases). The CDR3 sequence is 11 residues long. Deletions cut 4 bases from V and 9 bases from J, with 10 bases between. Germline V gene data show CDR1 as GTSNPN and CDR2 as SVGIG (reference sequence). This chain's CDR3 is CAWIGGGIQYF. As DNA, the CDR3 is TGTGCCTGGATTGGTGGAGGCATTCAGTACTTC.

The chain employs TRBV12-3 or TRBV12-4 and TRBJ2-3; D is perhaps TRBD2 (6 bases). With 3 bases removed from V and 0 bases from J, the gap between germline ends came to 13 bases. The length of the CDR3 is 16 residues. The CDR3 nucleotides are TGTGCCAGCAGTTTGTTAGGAGGGCCTAGCACAGATACGCAGTATTTT. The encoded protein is CASSLLGGPSTDTQYF.

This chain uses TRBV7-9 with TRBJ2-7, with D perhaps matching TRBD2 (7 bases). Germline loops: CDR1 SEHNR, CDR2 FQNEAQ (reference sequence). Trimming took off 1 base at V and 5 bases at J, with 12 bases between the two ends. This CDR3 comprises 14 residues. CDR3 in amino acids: CASSLVGAGDEQYV. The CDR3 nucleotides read TGTGCCAGCAGCTTAGTGGGGGCGGGAGACGAGCAGTACGTC.

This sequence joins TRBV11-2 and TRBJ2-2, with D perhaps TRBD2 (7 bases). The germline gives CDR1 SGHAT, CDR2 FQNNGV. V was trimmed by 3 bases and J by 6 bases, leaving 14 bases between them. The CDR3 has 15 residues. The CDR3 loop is CASSLPRGAPGELFF. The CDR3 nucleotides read TGTGCCAGCAGCTTGCCCCGGGGGGCCCCCGGGGAGCTGTTTTTT.

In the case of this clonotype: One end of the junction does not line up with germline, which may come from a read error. CDR3 sequence (DNA): TGTGCCAGCAGTCCGGACGGGACAGGCAAGCAGCCCCAGCATTTT. The encoded protein is CASSPDGTGKQPQHF. The chain links TRBV12-3 or TRBV12-4 to TRBJ1-5; the match to TRBD1 covers 8 bases. The CDR3 has 15 residues.

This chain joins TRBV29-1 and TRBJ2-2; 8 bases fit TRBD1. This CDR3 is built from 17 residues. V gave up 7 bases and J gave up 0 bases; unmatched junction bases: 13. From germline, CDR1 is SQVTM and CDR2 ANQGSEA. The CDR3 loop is CSASHRDRRSNTGELFF. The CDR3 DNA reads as TGCAGCGCCTCCCACCGGGACAGGCGATCGAACACCGGGGAGCTGTTTTTT.

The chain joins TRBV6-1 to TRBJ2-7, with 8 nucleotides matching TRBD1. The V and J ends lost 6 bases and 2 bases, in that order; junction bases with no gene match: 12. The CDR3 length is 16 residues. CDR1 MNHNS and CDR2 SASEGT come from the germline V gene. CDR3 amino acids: CASRGAALTGAYEQYV. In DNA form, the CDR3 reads TGTGCCAGCAGGGGGGCAGCCCTGACAGGGGCCTACGAGCAGTACGTC.

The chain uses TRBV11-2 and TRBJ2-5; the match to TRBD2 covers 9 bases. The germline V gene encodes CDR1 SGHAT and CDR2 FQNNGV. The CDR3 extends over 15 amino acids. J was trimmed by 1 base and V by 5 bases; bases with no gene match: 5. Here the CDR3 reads CASSPLAGLQETQYF. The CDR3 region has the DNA TGTGCCAGCAGCCCCCTAGCGGGACTCCAAGAGACCCAGTACTTC.

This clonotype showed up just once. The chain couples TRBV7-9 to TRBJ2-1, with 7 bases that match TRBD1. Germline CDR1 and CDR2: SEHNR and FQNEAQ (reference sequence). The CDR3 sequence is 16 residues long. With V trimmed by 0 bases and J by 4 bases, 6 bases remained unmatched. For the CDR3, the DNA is TGTGCCAGCAGCTTAGCAGGGGGCTCAAATTACAATGAGCAGTTCTTC. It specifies CASSLAGGSNYNEQFF.

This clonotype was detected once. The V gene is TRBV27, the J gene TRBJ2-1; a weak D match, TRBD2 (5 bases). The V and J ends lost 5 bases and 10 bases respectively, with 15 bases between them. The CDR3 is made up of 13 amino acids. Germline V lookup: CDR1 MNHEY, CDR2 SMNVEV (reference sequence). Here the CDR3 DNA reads TGTGCCAGCAGTCCTGGACTGCCGCTCGAGCAGTTCTTC. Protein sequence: CASSPGLPLEQFF.

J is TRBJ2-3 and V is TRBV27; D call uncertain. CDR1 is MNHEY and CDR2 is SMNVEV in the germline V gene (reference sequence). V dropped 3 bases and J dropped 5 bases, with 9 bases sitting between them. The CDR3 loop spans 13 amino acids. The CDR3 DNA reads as TGTGCCAGCAGTTTCCGGGCCTTAGATACGCAGTATTTT. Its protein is CASSFRALDTQYF.

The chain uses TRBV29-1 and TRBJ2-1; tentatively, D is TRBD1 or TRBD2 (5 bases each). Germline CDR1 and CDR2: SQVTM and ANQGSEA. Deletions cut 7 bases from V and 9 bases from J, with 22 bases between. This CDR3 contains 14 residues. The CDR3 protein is CSAEGFQGEGEQFF. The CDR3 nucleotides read TGCAGCGCCGAGGGGTTCCAGGGAGAGGGTGAGCAGTTCTTC.

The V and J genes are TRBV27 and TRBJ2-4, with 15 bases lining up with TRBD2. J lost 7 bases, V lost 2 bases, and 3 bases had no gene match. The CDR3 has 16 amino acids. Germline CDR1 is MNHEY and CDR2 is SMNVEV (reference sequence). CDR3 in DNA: TGTGCCAGCAGTTTACTAGGGACTAGCGGGGGGAACATTCAGTACTTC. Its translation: CASSLLGTSGGNIQYF.

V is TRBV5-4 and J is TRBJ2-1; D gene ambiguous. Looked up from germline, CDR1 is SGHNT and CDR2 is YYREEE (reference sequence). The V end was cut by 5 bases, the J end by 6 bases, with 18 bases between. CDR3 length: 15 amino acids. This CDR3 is CASSINVAGGNEQFF. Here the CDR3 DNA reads TGTGCCAGCAGTATAAACGTCGCAGGCGGCAATGAGCAGTTCTTC.

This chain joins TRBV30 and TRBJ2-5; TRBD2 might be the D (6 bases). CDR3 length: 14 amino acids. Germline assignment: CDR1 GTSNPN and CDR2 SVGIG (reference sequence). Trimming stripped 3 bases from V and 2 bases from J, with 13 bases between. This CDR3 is CAWRGTWFQETQYF. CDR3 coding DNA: TGTGCCTGGAGGGGGACTTGGTTTCAAGAGACCCAGTACTTC. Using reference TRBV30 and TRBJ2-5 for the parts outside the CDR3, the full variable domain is SQTIHQWPATLVQPVGSPLSLECTVEGTSNPNLYWYRQAAGRGLQLLFYSVGIGQISSEVPQNLSASRPQDRQFILSSKKLLLSDSGFYLCAWRGTWFQETQYFGPGTRLLVL.

Here the CDR3 DNA reads TGTGCCAGCAGTTTGTTGGGACAGGGGGGCGAGCAGTACTTC. This sequence encodes CASSLLGQGGEQYF. The chain has TRBV27 and TRBJ2-7; 11 bases align to TRBD1. This CDR3 has 14 residues. Germline loops: CDR1 MNHEY, CDR2 SMNVEV (reference sequence). The V segment lost 3 bases and the J segment 6 bases; nucleotides outside the gene matches: 4.

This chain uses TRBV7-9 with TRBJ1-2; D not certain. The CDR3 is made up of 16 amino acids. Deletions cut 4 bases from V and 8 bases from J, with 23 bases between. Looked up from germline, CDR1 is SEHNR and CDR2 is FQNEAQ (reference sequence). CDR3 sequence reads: CASSSLLPEFPGGYTF. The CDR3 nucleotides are TGTGCCAGCAGCTCGCTACTACCAGAGTTCCCGGGCGGCTACACCTTC.

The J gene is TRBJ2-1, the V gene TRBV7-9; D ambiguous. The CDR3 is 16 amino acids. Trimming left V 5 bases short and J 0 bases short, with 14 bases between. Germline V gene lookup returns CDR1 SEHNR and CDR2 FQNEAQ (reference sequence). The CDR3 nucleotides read TGTGCCAGCAGCATACCGCCTTCGAGCTCCTACAATGAGCAGTTCTTC. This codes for CASSIPPSSSYNEQFF. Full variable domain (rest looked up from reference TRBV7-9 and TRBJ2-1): DTGVSQNPRHKITKRGQNVTFRCDPISEHNRLYWYRQTLGQGPEFLTYFQNEAQLEKSRLLSDRFSAERPKGSFSTLEIQRTEQGDSAMYLCASSIPPSSSYNEQFFGPGTRLTVL.

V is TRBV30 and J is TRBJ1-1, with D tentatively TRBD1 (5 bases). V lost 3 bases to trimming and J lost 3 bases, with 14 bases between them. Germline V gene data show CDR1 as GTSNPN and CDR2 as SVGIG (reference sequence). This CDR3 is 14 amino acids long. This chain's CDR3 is CAWSYGAGDTEAFF. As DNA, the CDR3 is TGTGCCTGGAGCTATGGGGCCGGTGACACTGAAGCTTTCTTT.